This T cell receptor beta chain stems from a study of T cell repertoires in cytomegalovirus infection. About the research overall: The authors relied on CMV epitopes, both recently identified HLA-C-restricted and well-studied HLA-B-restricted.

About this clonotype: No antigen is known for it. One end of the junction is discordant with germline, which a read error may explain.

This CDR3 region has 15 residues. Looked up from germline, CDR1 is MGHRA and CDR2 is YSYEKL. Overall study results and limits: Dominating the ex vivo response were HLA-C-restricted CMV-specific TCR beta clonotypes.

TCRdb analysed the reads with MiXCR anew, one entry per CDR3 protein. The sample lists around 900,000 distinct CDR3 sequences, under 40% occurring once. The sequenced sample was cultured CD8+ T cells from PBMCs, obtained from culture after CMV antigen stimulation. The chain is built from TRBV4-1 and TRBJ2-1; D gene uncertain. The TCR sequence derives from a human donor in good health (CMV status not recorded). Some clones in this sample may be carry-over from other donors' samples. CDR3 region: CASSQEKVTKDEQFF. The CDR3 nucleotides read TGTGCCAGCAGCCAAGAAAAGGTAACCAAAGATGAGCAGTTCTTC.